The rows below give T cell receptor beta chains drawn from one sample of a study of cytomegalovirus exposure and HLA in healthy donors. The protocol was immunoSEQ multiplex PCR, while the TCRdb copy is restricted to in-frame clones and leaves out a portion. In the table there are roughly 120,000 clones, roughly 88% of which are singletons. The source material was PBMCs. The receptors derive from a woman in her 30s in good health and CMV-seropositive. Both conserved end residues are part of each CDR3. Each record gives: J gene, D gene, clone size, V gene, CDR3 DNA, CDR3 protein. The D gene is left open where the match is weak. Only some rows state a clone size, as once, few, many or a class for expanded clones.

TRBJ1-5 | . | few | TRBV2 | TGTGCCAGCACCCCAGATGGGAGTCAGCCCCAGCATTTT | CASTPDGSQPQHF
TRBJ1-2 | . | . | TRBV6-5 | TGTGCCAGCAGTTACGATCAGAACTATGGCTACACCTTC | CASSYDQNYGYTF
TRBJ1-1 | TRBD1 | . | TRBV10-3 | TGTGCCAGCGGACAGGTGAACACTGAAGCTTTCTTT | CASGQVNTEAFF
TRBJ2-2 | . | . | TRBV4-3 | TGCGCCAGCAGCCAAGAGGCGTGGGGCCAAGGCGGGGAGCTGTTTTTT | CASSQEAWGQGGELFF
TRBJ2-3 | . | . | TRBV5-6 | TGTGCCAGCAGCTACGGAGATACGCAGTATTTT | CASSYGDTQYF
TRBJ1-4 | . | . | TRBV4-3 | TGCGCCAGCAGCCAAGTGGCGTCCGGGGAAAAACTGTTTTTT | CASSQVASGEKLFF
TRBJ2-7 | TRBD1 | once | TRBV13 | TGTGCCAGCAGCTCTAACCGGGACAGCCCCTACGAGCAGTACTTC | CASSSNRDSPYEQYF
TRBJ2-1 | TRBD2 | few | TRBV6-4 | TGTGCCAGCAGTGACTCGACTAGCGGCAATGAGCAGTTCTTC | CASSDSTSGNEQFF
TRBJ1-1 | TRBD1 | once | TRBV5-4 | TGTGCCAGCAGCTTGGTCGGTAGGGGGCAGACTGAAGCTTTCTTT | CASSLVGRGQTEAFF
TRBJ2-1 | . | . | TRBV4-3 | TGCGCCAGCAGCACACAGAGAAACTACAATGAGCAGTTCTTC | CASSTQRNYNEQFF
TRBJ1-2 | TRBD1 | . | TRBV6-5 | TGTGCCAGCAGTTACTACCAGGGACAGGGGGACTATGGCTACACCTTC | CASSYYQGQGDYGYTF